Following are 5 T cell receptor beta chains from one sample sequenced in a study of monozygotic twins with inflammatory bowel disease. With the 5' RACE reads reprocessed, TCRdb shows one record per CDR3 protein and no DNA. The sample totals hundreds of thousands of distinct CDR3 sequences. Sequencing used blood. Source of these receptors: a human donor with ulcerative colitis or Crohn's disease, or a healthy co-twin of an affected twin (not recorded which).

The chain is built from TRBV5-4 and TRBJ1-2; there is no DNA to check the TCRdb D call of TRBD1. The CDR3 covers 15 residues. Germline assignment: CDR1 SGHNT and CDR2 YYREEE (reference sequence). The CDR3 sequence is CASSFFLGTDYGYTF.

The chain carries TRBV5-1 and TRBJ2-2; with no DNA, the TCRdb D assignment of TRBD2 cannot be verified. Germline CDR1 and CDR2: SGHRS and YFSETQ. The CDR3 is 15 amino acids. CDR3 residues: CASNRDEGNTGELFF. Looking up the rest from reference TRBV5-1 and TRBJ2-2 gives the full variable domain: KAGVTQTPRYLIKTRGQQVTLSCSPISGHRSVSWYQQTPGQGLQFLFEYFSETQRNKGNFPGRFSGRQFSNSRSEMNVSTLELGDSALYLCASNRDEGNTGELFFGEGSRLTVL.

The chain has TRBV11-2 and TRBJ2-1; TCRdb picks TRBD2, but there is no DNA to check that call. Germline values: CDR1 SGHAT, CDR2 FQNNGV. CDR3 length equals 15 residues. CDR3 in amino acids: CASSSPFSGKNEQFF.

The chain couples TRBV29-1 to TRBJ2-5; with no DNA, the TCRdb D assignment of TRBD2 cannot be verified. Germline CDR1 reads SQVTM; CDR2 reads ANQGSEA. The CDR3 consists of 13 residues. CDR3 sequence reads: CSVATGDRETQYF. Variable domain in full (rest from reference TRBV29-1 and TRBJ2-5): SAVISQKPSRDICQRGTSLTIQCQVDSQVTMMFWYRQQPGQSLTLIATANQGSEATYESGFVIDKFPISRPNLTFSTLTVSNMSPEDSSIYLCSVATGDRETQYFGPGTRLLVL.

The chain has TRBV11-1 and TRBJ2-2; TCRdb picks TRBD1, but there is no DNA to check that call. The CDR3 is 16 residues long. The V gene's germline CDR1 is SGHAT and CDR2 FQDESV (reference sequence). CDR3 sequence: CASSLQGSANTGELFF.